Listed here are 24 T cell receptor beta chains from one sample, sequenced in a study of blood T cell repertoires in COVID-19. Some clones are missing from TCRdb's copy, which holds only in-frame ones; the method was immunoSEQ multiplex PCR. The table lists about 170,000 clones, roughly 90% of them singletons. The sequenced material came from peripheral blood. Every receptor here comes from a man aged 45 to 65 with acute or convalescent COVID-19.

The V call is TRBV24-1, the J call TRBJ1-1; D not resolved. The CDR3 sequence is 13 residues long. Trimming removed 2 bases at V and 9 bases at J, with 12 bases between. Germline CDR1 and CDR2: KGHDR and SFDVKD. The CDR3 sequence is CATSDSAGLKAFF. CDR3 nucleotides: TGTGCCACCAGTGATTCGGCCGGACTGAAAGCTTTCTTT.

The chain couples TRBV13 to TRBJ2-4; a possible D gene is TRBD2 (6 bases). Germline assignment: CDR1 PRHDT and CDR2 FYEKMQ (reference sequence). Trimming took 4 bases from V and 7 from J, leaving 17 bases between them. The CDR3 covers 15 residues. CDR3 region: CASSSSGGIWNIQYF. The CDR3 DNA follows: TGTGCCAGCAGCTCTAGTGGGGGGATATGGAACATTCAGTACTTC.

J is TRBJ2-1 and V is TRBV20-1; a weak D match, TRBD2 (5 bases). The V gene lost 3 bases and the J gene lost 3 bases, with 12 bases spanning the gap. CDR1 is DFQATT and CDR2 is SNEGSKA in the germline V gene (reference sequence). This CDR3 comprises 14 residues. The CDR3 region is CSASGLRDYNEQFF. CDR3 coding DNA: TGCAGTGCTAGTGGGCTCCGGGACTACAATGAGCAGTTCTTC.

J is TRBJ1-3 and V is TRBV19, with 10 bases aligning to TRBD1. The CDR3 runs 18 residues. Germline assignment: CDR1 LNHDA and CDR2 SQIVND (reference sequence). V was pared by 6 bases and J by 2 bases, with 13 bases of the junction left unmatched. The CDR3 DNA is TGTGCCAGTAGACTCACACCGGGACAGGGGAAGACTGGAAACACCATATATTTT. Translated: CASRLTPGQGKTGNTIYF.

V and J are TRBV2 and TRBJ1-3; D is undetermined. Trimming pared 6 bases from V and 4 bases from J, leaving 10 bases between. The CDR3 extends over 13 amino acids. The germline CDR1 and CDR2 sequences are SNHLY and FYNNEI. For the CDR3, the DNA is TGTGCCAGCAGAGAGGAAAGGGGAAACACCATATATTTT. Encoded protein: CASREERGNTIYF.

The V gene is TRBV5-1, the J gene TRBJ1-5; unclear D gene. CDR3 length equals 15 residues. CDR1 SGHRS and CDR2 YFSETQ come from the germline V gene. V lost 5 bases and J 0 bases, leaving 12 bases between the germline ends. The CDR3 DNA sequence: TGCGCCAGCAGACCGACACCGAATAGCAATCAGCCCCAGCATTTT. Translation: CASRPTPNSNQPQHF.

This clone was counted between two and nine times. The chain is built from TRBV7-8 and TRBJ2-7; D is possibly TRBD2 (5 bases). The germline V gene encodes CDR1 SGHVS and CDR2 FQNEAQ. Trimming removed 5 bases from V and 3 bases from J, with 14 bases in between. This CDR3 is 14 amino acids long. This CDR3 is CASSGKDWFYEQYF. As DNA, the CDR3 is TGTGCCAGCAGCGGTAAGGACTGGTTCTACGAGCAGTACTTC.

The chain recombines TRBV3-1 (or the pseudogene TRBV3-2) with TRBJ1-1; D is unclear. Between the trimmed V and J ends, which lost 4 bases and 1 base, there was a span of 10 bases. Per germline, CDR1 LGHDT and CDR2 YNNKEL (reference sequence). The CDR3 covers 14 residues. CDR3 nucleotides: TGTGCCAGCAGCCCCCAGGCAGGGAACACTGAAGCTTTCTTT. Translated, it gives CASSPQAGNTEAFF.

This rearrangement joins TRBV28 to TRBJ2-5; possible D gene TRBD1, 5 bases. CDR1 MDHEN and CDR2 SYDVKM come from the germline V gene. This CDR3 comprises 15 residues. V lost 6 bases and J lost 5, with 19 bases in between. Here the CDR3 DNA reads TGTGCCAGCAGCCGACTCCAGGGCATCGGTGAGACCCAGTACTTC. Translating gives CASSRLQGIGETQYF.

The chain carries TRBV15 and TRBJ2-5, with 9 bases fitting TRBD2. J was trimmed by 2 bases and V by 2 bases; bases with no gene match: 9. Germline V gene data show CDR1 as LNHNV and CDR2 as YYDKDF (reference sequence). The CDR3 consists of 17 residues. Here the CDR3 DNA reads TGTGCCACCAGCAGAAACTTACTAGCGGGCCATCAAGAGACCCAGTACTTC. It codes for CATSRNLLAGHQETQYF.

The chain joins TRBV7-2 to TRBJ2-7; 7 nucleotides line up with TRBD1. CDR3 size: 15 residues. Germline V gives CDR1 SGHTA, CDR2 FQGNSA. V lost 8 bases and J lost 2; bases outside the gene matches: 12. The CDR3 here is CASGLNRGNPYEQYF. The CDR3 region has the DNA TGTGCCAGCGGGCTGAACAGGGGAAATCCCTACGAGCAGTACTTC. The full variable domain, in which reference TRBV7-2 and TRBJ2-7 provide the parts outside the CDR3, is GAGVSQSPSNKVTEKGKDVELRCDPISGHTALYWYRQSLGQGLEFLIYFQGNSAPDKSGLPSDRFSAERTGGSVSTLTIQRTQQEDSAVYLCASGLNRGNPYEQYFGPGTRLTVT.

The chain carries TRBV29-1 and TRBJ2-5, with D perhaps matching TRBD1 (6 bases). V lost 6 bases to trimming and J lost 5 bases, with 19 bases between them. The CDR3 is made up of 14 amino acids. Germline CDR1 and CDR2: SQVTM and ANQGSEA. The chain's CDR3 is CSVRDTKFQETQYF. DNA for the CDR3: TGCAGCGTCCGGGACACCAAATTCCAGGAGACCCAGTACTTC. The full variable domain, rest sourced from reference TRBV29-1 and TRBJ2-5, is SAVISQKPSRDICQRGTSLTIQCQVDSQVTMMFWYRQQPGQSLTLIATANQGSEATYESGFVIDKFPISRPNLTFSTLTVSNMSPEDSSIYLCSVRDTKFQETQYFGPGTRLLVL.

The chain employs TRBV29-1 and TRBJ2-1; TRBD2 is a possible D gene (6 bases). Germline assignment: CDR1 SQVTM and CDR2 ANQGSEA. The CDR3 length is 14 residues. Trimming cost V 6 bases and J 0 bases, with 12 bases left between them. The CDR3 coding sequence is TGCAGCGTCCCTTTCGGGAGCTCCTACAATGAGCAGTTCTTC. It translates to CSVPFGSSYNEQFF.

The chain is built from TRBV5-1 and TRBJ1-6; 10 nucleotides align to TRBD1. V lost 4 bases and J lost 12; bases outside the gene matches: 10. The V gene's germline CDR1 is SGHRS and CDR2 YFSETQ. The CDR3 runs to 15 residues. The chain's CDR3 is CASSVSGTGEEPLHF. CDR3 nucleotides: TGCGCCAGCAGCGTTTCCGGGACAGGGGAAGAACCCCTCCACTTT. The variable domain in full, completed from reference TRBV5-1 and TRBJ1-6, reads KAGVTQTPRYLIKTRGQQVTLSCSPISGHRSVSWYQQTPGQGLQFLFEYFSETQRNKGNFPGRFSGRQFSNSRSEMNVSTLELGDSALYLCASSVSGTGEEPLHFGNGTRLTVT.

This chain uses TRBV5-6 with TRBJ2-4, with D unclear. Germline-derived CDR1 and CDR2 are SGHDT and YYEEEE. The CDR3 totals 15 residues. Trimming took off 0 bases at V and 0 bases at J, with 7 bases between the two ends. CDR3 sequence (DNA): TGTGCCAGCAGCTTGGTGGCTGTAGCCAAAAACATTCAGTACTTC. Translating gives CASSLVAVAKNIQYF. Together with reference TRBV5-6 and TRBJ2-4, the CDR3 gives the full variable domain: DAGVTQSPTHLIKTRGQQVTLRCSPKSGHDTVSWYQQALGQGPQFIFQYYEEEERQRGNFPDRFSGHQFPNYSSELNVNALLLGDSALYLCASSLVAVAKNIQYFGAGTRLSVL.

The chain's CDR3 is CASSYGSGVSTEAFF. CDR3 in DNA: TGTGCCAGCAGTTACGGGTCAGGTGTGTCGACTGAAGCTTTCTTT. The V and J genes are TRBV6-5 and TRBJ1-1, with unresolved D. V was cut by 2 bases and J by 5 bases, with 15 bases left in between. The CDR3 loop spans 15 amino acids. Germline V gene data show CDR1 as MNHEY and CDR2 as SVGAGI.

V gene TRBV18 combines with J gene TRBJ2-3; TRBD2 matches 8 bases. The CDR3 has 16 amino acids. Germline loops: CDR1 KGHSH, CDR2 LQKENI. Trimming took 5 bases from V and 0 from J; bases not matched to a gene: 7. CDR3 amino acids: CASSSLAGLSTDTQYF. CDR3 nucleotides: TGTGCCAGCTCATCCTTAGCGGGACTAAGCACAGATACGCAGTATTTT. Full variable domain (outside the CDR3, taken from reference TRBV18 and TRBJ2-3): NAGVMQNPRHLVRRRGQEARLRCSPMKGHSHVYWYRQLPEEGLKFMVYLQKENIIDESGMPKERFSAEFPKEGPSILRIQQVVRGDSAAYFCASSSLAGLSTDTQYFGPGTRLTVL.

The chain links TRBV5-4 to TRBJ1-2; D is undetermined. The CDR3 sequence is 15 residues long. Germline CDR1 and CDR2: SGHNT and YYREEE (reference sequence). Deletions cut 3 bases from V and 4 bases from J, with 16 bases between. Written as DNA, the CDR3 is TGTGCCAGCAGCTCTCCTCGGGAAGACACCTATGGCTACACCTTC. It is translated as CASSSPREDTYGYTF.

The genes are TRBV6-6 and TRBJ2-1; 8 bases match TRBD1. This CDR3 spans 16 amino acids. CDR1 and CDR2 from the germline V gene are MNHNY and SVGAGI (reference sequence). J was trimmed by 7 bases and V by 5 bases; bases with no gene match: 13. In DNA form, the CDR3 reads TGTGCCAGCAGTCGAGAGTACCCAGGGGGCAGGAATGAGCAGTTCTTC. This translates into CASSREYPGGRNEQFF.

CDR3 residues: CASSLTGYQPQHF. The CDR3 nucleotides are TGTGCCAGCAGCTTAACAGGGTATCAGCCCCAGCATTTT. This chain links TRBV7-2 with TRBJ1-5, with D perhaps TRBD1 (6 bases). The CDR3 runs to 13 residues. Per the germline V gene, CDR1 is SGHTA and CDR2 is FQGNSA. Trimming removed 2 bases at V and 5 bases at J, with 7 bases between.

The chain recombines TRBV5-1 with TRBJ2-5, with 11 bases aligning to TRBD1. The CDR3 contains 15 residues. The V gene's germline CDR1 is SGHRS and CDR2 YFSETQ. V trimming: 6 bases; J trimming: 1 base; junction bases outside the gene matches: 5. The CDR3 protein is CASNRDRGSQETQYF. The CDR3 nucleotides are TGCGCCAGCAACAGGGACAGGGGGAGCCAAGAGACCCAGTACTTC.

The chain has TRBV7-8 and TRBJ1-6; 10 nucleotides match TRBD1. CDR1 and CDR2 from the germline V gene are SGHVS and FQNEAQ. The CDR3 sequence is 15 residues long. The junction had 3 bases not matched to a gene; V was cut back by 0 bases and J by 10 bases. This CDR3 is CASSLAGQGQSPLHF. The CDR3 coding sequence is TGTGCCAGCAGCTTAGCGGGACAGGGGCAGTCACCCCTCCACTTT. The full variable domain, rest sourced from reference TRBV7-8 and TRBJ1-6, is GAGVSQSPRYKVAKRGQDVALRCDPISGHVSLFWYQQALGQGPEFLTYFQNEAQLDKSGLPSDRFFAERPEGSVSTLKIQRTQQEDSAVYLCASSLAGQGQSPLHFGNGTRLTVT.

CDR3 nucleotide sequence: TGTGCCACCAGTGATCCTGGGACAGTCAATCAGCCCCAGCATTTT. This sequence encodes CATSDPGTVNQPQHF. The chain is built from TRBV24-1 and TRBJ1-5, with TRBD1 identical over 7 bases. CDR1 is KGHDR, CDR2 SFDVKD, per germline. Trimming cost V 3 bases and J 3 bases; bases outside gene matches: 4. The CDR3 consists of 15 residues.

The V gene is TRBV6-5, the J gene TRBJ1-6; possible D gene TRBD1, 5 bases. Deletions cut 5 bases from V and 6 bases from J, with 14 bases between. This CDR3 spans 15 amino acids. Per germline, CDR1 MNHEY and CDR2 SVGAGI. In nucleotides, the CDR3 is TGTGCCAGCAGTATGGGGGGACGTCTTAATTCACCCCTCCACTTT. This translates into CASSMGGRLNSPLHF.